One sample yielded the 21 T cell receptor beta chains listed below, sequenced in a study of beta chain features in type 1 diabetes. Expressed TCRB transcripts were sequenced, since all the RNA that had been isolated was reverse transcribed. The assay was immunoSEQ multiplex PCR, and TCRdb's table has in-frame clones only and misses some. The data hold about half a million clones, with 30% observed a single time. Sequenced: naive CD4+ T cells from blood. Every receptor here comes from a man between 18 and 29 years old in good health.

The chain uses TRBV19 and TRBJ2-1; TRBD2 might be the D (6 bases). Germline-derived CDR1 and CDR2 are LNHDA and SQIVND (reference sequence). This CDR3 has 14 amino acids. V lost 3 bases, J lost 9 bases, and 15 bases lay in between. Here the CDR3 reads CASSMTSWGFEQFF. CDR3 DNA sequence: TGTGCCAGTAGTATGACTAGTTGGGGGTTTGAGCAGTTCTTC.

This clone was found a few times. The chain couples TRBV29-1 to TRBJ1-1, with 11 bases lining up with TRBD1. Looked up from germline, CDR1 is SQVTM and CDR2 is ANQGSEA. There are 11 residues in the CDR3. V lost 8 bases, J lost 6 bases, and 2 bases stayed unmatched. The CDR3 region has the DNA TGCAGCACGGGACAGGGGGCTGAAGCTTTCTTT. It codes for CSTGQGAEAFF.

Only a few counts were recorded for this clone. V and J are TRBV15 and TRBJ2-7, with 8 bases fitting TRBD1. CDR3 length equals 14 residues. Germline CDR1 and CDR2: LNHNV and YYDKDF (reference sequence). Trimming took 3 bases from V and 4 from J; bases not matched to a gene: 5. The CDR3 reads CATSSDRGPYEQYF. CDR3 in DNA: TGTGCCACCAGCAGCGACAGGGGACCGTACGAGCAGTACTTC.

This chain connects TRBV4-3 to TRBJ1-3, with D hard to call. The CDR3 extends over 13 amino acids. CDR1 LGHNA and CDR2 YSLEER come from the germline V gene. The V end was cut by 2 bases, the J end by 0 bases, with 2 bases between. This chain's CDR3 is CASSQSSGNTIYF. DNA of the CDR3: TGCGCCAGCAGCCAATCCTCTGGAAACACCATATATTTT.

The gene calls are TRBV29-1 and TRBJ2-7, with D possibly matching TRBD1 (6 bases). This CDR3 has 14 residues. CDR1 and CDR2 (germline): SQVTM, ANQGSEA. V was pared by 6 bases and J by 5 bases, with 20 bases between. In DNA form, the CDR3 reads TGCAGCGTGGGGAGCAGGGGCGCGGTTCACGAGCAGTACTTC. As protein: CSVGSRGAVHEQYF.

A few counts support this clone. CDR3 coding DNA: TGCAGCGTTGATCCTAGCGGGATAACCGGGGAGCTGTTTTTT. As protein: CSVDPSGITGELFF. The rearrangement joins TRBV29-1 to TRBJ2-2; 9 positions match TRBD2. The CDR3 loop spans 14 amino acids. Per the germline V gene, CDR1 is SQVTM and CDR2 is ANQGSEA. The ends lost 3 bases at V and 5 bases at J; junction bases unmatched: 4.

This clone was observed a handful of times. The chain joins TRBV11-2 to TRBJ2-3; D not resolved. V lost 2 bases, J lost 0 bases, and 15 bases lay in between. There are 17 residues in the CDR3. Germline V CDR1 and CDR2: SGHAT, FQNNGV. As DNA, the CDR3 is TGTGCCAGCAGCTTAATCGGCCGCGCTTCTAGCACAGATACGCAGTATTTT. The encoded protein is CASSLIGRASSTDTQYF.

This rearrangement joins TRBV30 to TRBJ1-1, with D tentatively TRBD1 (5 bases). Between the trimmed V and J ends, which lost 1 base and 3 bases, there was a span of 9 bases. The germline gives CDR1 GTSNPN, CDR2 SVGIG (reference sequence). The CDR3 sequence is 13 residues long. The CDR3 region is CAWSADRHTEAFF. The CDR3 coding sequence is TGTGCCTGGAGTGCTGACAGACACACTGAAGCTTTCTTT. The full variable domain, rest sourced from reference TRBV30 and TRBJ1-1, is SQTIHQWPATLVQPVGSPLSLECTVEGTSNPNLYWYRQAAGRGLQLLFYSVGIGQISSEVPQNLSASRPQDRQFILSSKKLLLSDSGFYLCAWSADRHTEAFFGQGTRLTVV.

The rearrangement links TRBV7-2 to TRBJ2-5, with TRBD1 matching 7 bases. Germline V lookup: CDR1 SGHTA, CDR2 FQGNSA. CDR3 length equals 15 residues. The V and J ends lost 6 bases and 5 bases, in that order; junction bases with no gene match: 12. CDR3 amino acids: CASRPDRARRETQYF. The CDR3 DNA reads as TGTGCCAGCAGACCTGACAGGGCCAGGAGGGAGACCCAGTACTTC.

With regard to this clone: One end of the junction is discordant with germline, which a read error may explain. V and J are TRBV7-7 and TRBJ2-7, with 8 bases identical to TRBD1. The CDR3 totals 15 residues. Germline V gene data show CDR1 as SSHAT and CDR2 as FNYEAQ (reference sequence). In DNA, the CDR3 is TGTGCTAGCAGCCCTATCGACAGGGGAGGTTACGAGCAGTACTTC. Its translation: CASSPIDRGGYEQYF.

This clone showed up just a few times. This chain uses TRBV28 with TRBJ1-4; maybe TRBD1 (5 bases). Germline V gene lookup returns CDR1 MDHEN and CDR2 SYDVKM. The CDR3 length is 14 residues. The V gene lost 5 bases and the J gene lost 7 bases, with 14 bases spanning the gap. The chain's CDR3 is CASSPGTMGEKLFF. Here the CDR3 DNA reads TGTGCCAGCAGTCCCGGGACCATGGGTGAAAAACTGTTTTTT.

The chain employs TRBV19 and TRBJ1-5, with a possible D match to TRBD1 (6 bases). This CDR3 is 14 amino acids long. Germline CDR1 and CDR2: LNHDA and SQIVND (reference sequence). Trimming took 5 bases from V and 7 from J, leaving 15 bases between them. The CDR3, as DNA: TGTGCCAGTAGTCCTGGGACATTTAACCAGCCCCAGCATTTT. Amino acids: CASSPGTFNQPQHF.

The V call is TRBV5-1, the J call TRBJ2-5, with 13 bases aligning to TRBD2. CDR1 is SGHRS, CDR2 YFSETQ, per germline. V shed 4 bases, J shed 5 bases, and the junction held 2 bases outside the gene matches. This CDR3 comprises 14 residues. CDR3 region: CASSRTSGSETQYF. CDR3 in DNA: TGCGCCAGCAGCCGGACTAGCGGGAGTGAGACCCAGTACTTC.

V and J are TRBV25-1 and TRBJ2-1; weak D call: TRBD2 (6 bases). Looked up from germline, CDR1 is MGHDK and CDR2 is SYGVNS. Trimming left V 1 base short and J 0 bases short, with 7 bases between. The length of the CDR3 is 15 residues. The CDR3 loop is CASSEWRGSYNEQFF. The CDR3 bases are TGTGCCAGCAGTGAATGGCGGGGCTCCTACAATGAGCAGTTCTTC.

V gene TRBV7-9 combines with J gene TRBJ2-6, with D possibly TRBD1 on 6 matching bases. The CDR3 sequence is 17 residues long. The V gene lost 1 base and the J gene lost 0 bases, with 10 bases spanning the gap. Germline loops: CDR1 SEHNR, CDR2 FQNEAQ (reference sequence). CDR3 nucleotides: TGTGCCAGCAGCTTAGGGACAGCCGGCTCTGGGGCCAACGTCCTGACTTTC. Protein sequence: CASSLGTAGSGANVLTF.

V is TRBV28 and J is TRBJ2-5; D gene ambiguous. V gave up 4 bases and J gave up 9 bases, with 18 bases separating them. Germline assignment: CDR1 MDHEN and CDR2 SYDVKM. CDR3 size: 14 residues. CDR3 loop: CASSSPPLSRAQYF. The CDR3 region has the DNA TGTGCCAGCAGTTCCCCTCCCCTATCAAGGGCCCAGTACTTC.

As for this clone: The same CDR3 arises from other DNA sequences in this sample as well. The rearrangement uses TRBV29-1 and TRBJ2-7; possibly TRBD1 for D (5 bases). This CDR3 is built from 12 residues. Germline V gene data show CDR1 as SQVTM and CDR2 as ANQGSEA. V was pared by 1 base and J by 2 bases, with 6 bases between. The CDR3 nucleotides are TGCAGCGTTGAAGCAGGGACCTACGAGCAGTACTTC. Translated, it gives CSVEAGTYEQYF.

The V and J genes are TRBV13 and TRBJ2-7; tentative D call: TRBD1 (5 bases). CDR1 is PRHDT and CDR2 is FYEKMQ in the germline V gene (reference sequence). V was shortened by 6 bases and J by 4 bases, with 22 bases between the two germline ends. The CDR3 sequence is 16 residues long. The CDR3 loop reads CASSSLWRQKVYEQYF. The CDR3 DNA reads TGTGCCAGCAGTAGCTTGTGGAGACAGAAAGTATACGAGCAGTACTTC.

This clone was seen only a few times. J is TRBJ2-1 and V is TRBV7-3; 8 bases match TRBD2. The germline CDR1 and CDR2 sequences are SGHTA and FQGTGA. The ends lost 5 bases at V and 6 bases at J; junction bases unmatched: 12. This CDR3 comprises 16 residues. The CDR3 is CASSAPGLERGNEQFF. CDR3 in DNA: TGTGCCAGCAGCGCTCCGGGACTAGAGAGGGGCAATGAGCAGTTCTTC.

V and J are TRBV30 and TRBJ2-7, with 9 bases matching TRBD1. From germline, CDR1 is GTSNPN and CDR2 SVGIG (reference sequence). The V and J ends lost 4 bases and 2 bases, in that order; junction bases with no gene match: 6. CDR3 length equals 14 residues. The CDR3 DNA reads TGTGCCTGGACCAAAGGACAGGGGACCTACGAGCAGTACTTC. Amino acid sequence: CAWTKGQGTYEQYF.

CDR3 nucleotide sequence: TGTGCCAGTAGTATTGCCGCGGGATCATACCAAGAGACCCAGTACTTC. It specifies CASSIAAGSYQETQYF. V gene TRBV19 combines with J gene TRBJ2-5; D is perhaps TRBD2 (6 bases). This CDR3 has 16 residues. The V gene lost 3 bases and the J gene lost 0 bases, with 14 bases spanning the gap. Germline-derived CDR1 and CDR2 are LNHDA and SQIVND (reference sequence). Full variable domain (missing parts from reference TRBV19 and TRBJ2-5): DGGITQSPKYLFRKEGQNVTLSCEQNLNHDAMYWYRQDPGQGLRLIYYSQIVNDFQKGDIAEGYSVSREKKESFPLTVTSAQKNPTAFYLCASSIAAGSYQETQYFGPGTRLLVL.